The 16 T cell receptor beta chains presented below share a single source sample, sequenced in a study of T cell responses to AZD1222 COVID-19 vaccine. Profiling relied on immunoSEQ multiplex PCR, and the TCRdb table lists in-frame clones only, not all of them. The repertoire holds more than 140,000 clones, with roughly 88% as singletons. The specimen was peripheral blood, collected on day 0 of MenACWY control vaccination. The receptors were gathered from an adult in good health.

The chain employs TRBV27 and TRBJ1-1; weak D call: TRBD1 (5 bases). This CDR3 has 15 amino acids. Trimming removed 1 base from V and 1 base from J, with 10 bases in between. The germline gives CDR1 MNHEY, CDR2 SMNVEV (reference sequence). The CDR3 loop is CASSLWGSENTEAFF. CDR3 DNA: TGTGCCAGCAGTTTATGGGGCAGCGAGAACACTGAAGCTTTCTTT.

The J gene is TRBJ1-1, the V gene TRBV2; D not resolved. The germline V gene has CDR1 SNHLY and CDR2 FYNNEI. This CDR3 is built from 13 residues. Deletions cut 3 bases from V and 1 base from J, with 6 bases between. CDR3 in amino acids: CASSEEANTEAFF. The CDR3 coding sequence is TGTGCCAGCAGTGAGGAGGCGAACACTGAAGCTTTCTTT.

The V and J genes are TRBV4-2 and TRBJ2-6; D remains ambiguous. V gave up 0 bases and J gave up 1 base, with 7 bases separating them. The germline CDR1 and CDR2 sequences are LGHNA and YNFKEQ. The length of the CDR3 is 16 residues. In DNA form, the CDR3 reads TGTGCCAGCAGCCAAGATCGGCTTTCTGGGGCCAACGTCCTGACTTTC. It specifies CASSQDRLSGANVLTF.

This chain connects TRBV19 to TRBJ2-5, with D maybe TRBD2 (6 bases). Looked up from germline, CDR1 is LNHDA and CDR2 is SQIVND (reference sequence). This CDR3 spans 15 amino acids. Trimming removed 3 bases from V and 4 bases from J, with 15 bases in between. The CDR3 coding sequence is TGTGCCAGTAGTATCCCGTCCCGGGGAGGAGAGACCCAGTACTTC. It specifies CASSIPSRGGETQYF.

The gene calls are TRBV5-6 and TRBJ1-5, with 8 bases matching TRBD1. The V and J ends lost 2 bases and 7 bases, in that order; junction bases with no gene match: 8. The CDR3 sequence is 15 residues long. CDR1 is SGHDT, CDR2 YYEEEE, per germline. The CDR3 region is CASSFYDRGDQPQHF. DNA of the CDR3: TGTGCCAGCAGCTTCTACGACAGGGGCGACCAGCCCCAGCATTTT.

This clone was observed a single time. V and J are TRBV6-1 and TRBJ2-2, with D unresolved. Germline V CDR1 and CDR2: MNHNS, SASEGT. This CDR3 comprises 16 residues. V dropped 0 bases and J dropped 0 bases, with 8 bases sitting between them. The CDR3 spells CASSEAYLTNTGELFF. The CDR3 DNA reads as TGTGCCAGCAGTGAAGCCTACCTTACGAACACCGGGGAGCTGTTTTTT.

V is TRBV27 and J is TRBJ1-1, with unresolved D. V was clipped by 5 bases and J by 8 bases, with 18 bases between them. This CDR3 comprises 14 residues. Germline V gene lookup returns CDR1 MNHEY and CDR2 SMNVEV (reference sequence). The CDR3 DNA follows: TGTGCCAGCAGTCCTGGACTGCCCGCGATGGAAGCTTTCTTT. Protein product: CASSPGLPAMEAFF.

This clone was counted a single time. The chain couples TRBV9 to TRBJ2-1, with 8 nucleotides matching TRBD2. The germline gives CDR1 SGDLS, CDR2 YYNGEE. This CDR3 is built from 16 residues. Trimming cost V 0 bases and J 5 bases; bases outside gene matches: 7. The CDR3 bases are TGTGCCAGCAGCGTAGGAGCGGGGGTCATTGACAATGAGCAGTTCTTC. Its translation is CASSVGAGVIDNEQFF.

The rearrangement links TRBV29-1 to TRBJ2-1; no firm D call. With 7 bases removed from V and 5 bases from J, the gap between germline ends came to 6 bases. The germline CDR1 and CDR2 sequences are SQVTM and ANQGSEA. The CDR3 contains 10 residues. The CDR3 sequence is CSAINNEQFF. As DNA, the CDR3 is TGCAGCGCCATTAACAATGAGCAGTTCTTC.

As concerns this clone: Other DNA sequences in this sample translate to the same CDR3. CDR3 sequence: CASSLGSTGNQPQHF. The CDR3, as DNA: TGTGCCAGCAGCTTGGGGTCGACAGGAAACCAGCCCCAGCATTTT. The V and J genes are TRBV5-5 and TRBJ1-5; tentative D call: TRBD1 (6 bases). Germline V gene sequence: CDR1 SGHKS, CDR2 YYEKEE (reference sequence). V lost 0 bases and J lost 7, with 14 bases in between. CDR3 length: 15 amino acids.

The chain uses TRBV4-3 and TRBJ1-1, with D possibly TRBD1 on 6 matching bases. The CDR3 sequence is 14 residues long. CDR1 LGHNA and CDR2 YSLEER come from the germline V gene. Trimming cost V 3 bases and J 5 bases, with 13 bases left between them. The DNA for the CDR3 is TGCGCCAGCAGCCAGGGGGGCGGGTGGACTGAAGCTTTCTTT. Translating gives CASSQGGGWTEAFF.

The sample holds a few counts of this clone. The chain employs TRBV6-2 or TRBV6-3 and TRBJ2-2; maybe TRBD2 (5 bases). In germline, CDR1 is MNHEY, CDR2 SVGEGT. With 2 bases removed from V and 2 bases from J, the gap between germline ends came to 6 bases. The CDR3 spans 14 residues. The CDR3 nucleotides read TGTGCCAGCAGTTACGCTAGCAACACCGGGGAGCTGTTTTTT. It yields the protein CASSYASNTGELFF.

This chain links TRBV5-1 with TRBJ2-1; D is unclear. The CDR3 is 12 amino acids. Germline V CDR1 and CDR2: SGHRS, YFSETQ. V shed 3 bases and J shed 6 bases, with 7 bases lying between them. The CDR3 DNA reads as TGCGCCAGCAGCTCCTTAGCCAATGAGCAGTTCTTC. This gives the protein CASSSLANEQFF.

This clone was found once. This sequence joins TRBV28 and TRBJ1-3; D is possibly TRBD1 (5 bases). Germline CDR1 and CDR2: MDHEN and SYDVKM. Trimming took 4 bases from V and 4 from J, leaving 8 bases between them. The CDR3 runs to 13 residues. The chain's CDR3 is CASSSGAGNTIYF. CDR3 sequence (DNA): TGTGCCAGCAGTTCCGGGGCCGGAAACACCATATATTTT.

This sequence joins TRBV11-2 and TRBJ2-2; D gene ambiguous. CDR1 is SGHAT, CDR2 FQNNGV, per germline. V was trimmed by 0 bases and J by 3 bases, leaving 14 bases between them. This CDR3 is built from 17 residues. The CDR3 protein is CASSLDQEQRYTGELFF. In DNA form, the CDR3 reads TGTGCCAGCAGCTTAGATCAGGAACAGAGATACACCGGGGAGCTGTTTTTT.

The chain combines TRBV29-1 with TRBJ2-1, with TRBD2 matching over 11 bases. This CDR3 comprises 13 residues. The germline CDR1 and CDR2 sequences are SQVTM and ANQGSEA. The ends lost 4 bases at V and 15 bases at J; junction bases unmatched: 11. The CDR3, as DNA: TGCAGCGTTGCCGGGACTAGCGGAGAGGGGCGGTTCTTC. Translation gives CSVAGTSGEGRFF.